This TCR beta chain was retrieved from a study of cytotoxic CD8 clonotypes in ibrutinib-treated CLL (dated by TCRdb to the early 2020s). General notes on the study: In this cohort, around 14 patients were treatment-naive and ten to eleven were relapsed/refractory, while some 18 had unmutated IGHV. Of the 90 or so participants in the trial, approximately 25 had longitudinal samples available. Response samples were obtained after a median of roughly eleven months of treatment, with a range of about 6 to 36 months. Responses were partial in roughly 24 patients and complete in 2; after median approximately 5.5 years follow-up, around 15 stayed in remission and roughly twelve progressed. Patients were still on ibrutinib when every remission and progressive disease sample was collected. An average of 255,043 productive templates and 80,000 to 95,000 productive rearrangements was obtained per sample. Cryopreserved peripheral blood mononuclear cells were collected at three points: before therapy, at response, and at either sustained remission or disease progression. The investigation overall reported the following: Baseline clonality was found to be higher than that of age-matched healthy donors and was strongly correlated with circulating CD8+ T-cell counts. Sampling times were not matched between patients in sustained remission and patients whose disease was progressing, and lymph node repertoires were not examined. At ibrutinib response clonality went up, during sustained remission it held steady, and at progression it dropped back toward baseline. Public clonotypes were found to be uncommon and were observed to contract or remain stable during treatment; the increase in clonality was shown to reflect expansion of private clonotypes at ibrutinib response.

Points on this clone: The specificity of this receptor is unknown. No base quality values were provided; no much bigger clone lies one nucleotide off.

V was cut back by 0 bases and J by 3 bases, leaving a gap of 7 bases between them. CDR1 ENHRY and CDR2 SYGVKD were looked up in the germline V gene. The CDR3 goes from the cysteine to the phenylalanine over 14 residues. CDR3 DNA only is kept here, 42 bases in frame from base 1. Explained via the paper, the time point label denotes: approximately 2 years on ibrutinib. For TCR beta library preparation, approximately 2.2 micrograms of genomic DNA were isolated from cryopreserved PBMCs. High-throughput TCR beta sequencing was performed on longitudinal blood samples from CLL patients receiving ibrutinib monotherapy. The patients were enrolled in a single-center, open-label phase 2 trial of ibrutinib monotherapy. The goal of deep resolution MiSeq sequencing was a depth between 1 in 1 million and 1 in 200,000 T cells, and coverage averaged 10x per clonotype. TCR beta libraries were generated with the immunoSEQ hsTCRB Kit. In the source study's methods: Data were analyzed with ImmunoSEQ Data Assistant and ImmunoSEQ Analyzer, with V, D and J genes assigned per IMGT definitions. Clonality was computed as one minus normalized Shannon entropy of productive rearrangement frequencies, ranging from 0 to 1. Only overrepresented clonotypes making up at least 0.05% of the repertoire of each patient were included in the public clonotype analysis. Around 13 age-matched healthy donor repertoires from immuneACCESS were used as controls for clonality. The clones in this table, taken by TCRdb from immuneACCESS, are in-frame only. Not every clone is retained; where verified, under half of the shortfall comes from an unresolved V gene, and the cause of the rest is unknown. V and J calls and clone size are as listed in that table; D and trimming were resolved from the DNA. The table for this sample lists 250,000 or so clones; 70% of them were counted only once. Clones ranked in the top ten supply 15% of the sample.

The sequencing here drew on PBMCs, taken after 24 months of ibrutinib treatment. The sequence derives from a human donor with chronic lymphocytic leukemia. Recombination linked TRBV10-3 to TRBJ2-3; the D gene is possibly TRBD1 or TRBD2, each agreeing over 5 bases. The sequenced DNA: TGTGCCATCAGTGAGTCGAGGGGAACAGATACGCAGTATTTT. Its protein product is CAISESRGTDTQYF.